Sequencing of this TCR beta chain was carried out in a study of monozygotic twins with inflammatory bowel disease. General study points: Limited statistical power may explain no repertoire similarity difference between concordant and discordant twins. Healthy co-twins showed greater TCRbeta diversity (inverse Simpson) than IBD patients.

With the 5' RACE reads reprocessed, TCRdb shows one record per CDR3 protein and no DNA. The sample includes around 450,000 distinct CDR3 sequences. About this clonotype: What it recognizes is unknown.

This CDR3 is built from 14 residues. The V gene's germline CDR1 is SGHVS and CDR2 FNYEAQ. The sequenced sample consisted of blood. The sequence was collected from a human donor with ulcerative colitis or Crohn's disease, or a healthy co-twin of an affected twin (not recorded which). The rearrangement links TRBV7-6 to TRBJ1-6. The CDR3 region is CASSSDGYNSPLHF.